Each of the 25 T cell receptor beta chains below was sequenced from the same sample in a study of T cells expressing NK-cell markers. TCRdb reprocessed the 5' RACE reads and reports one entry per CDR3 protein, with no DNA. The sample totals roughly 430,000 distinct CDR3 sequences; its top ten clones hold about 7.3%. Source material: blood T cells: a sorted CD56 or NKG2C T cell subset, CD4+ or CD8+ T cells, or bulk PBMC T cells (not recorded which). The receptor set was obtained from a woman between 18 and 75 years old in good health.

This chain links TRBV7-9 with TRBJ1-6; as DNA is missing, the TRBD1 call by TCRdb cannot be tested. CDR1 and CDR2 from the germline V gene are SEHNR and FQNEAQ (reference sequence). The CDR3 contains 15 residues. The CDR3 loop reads CASSLGGANNSPLHF.

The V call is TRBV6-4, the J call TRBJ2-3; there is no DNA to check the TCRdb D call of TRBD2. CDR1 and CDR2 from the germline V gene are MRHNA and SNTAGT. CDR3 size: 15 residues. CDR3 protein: CASSDLGGGADTQYF.

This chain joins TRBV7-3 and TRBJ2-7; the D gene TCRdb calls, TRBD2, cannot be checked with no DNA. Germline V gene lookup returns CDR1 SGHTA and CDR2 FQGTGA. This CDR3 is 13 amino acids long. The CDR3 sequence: CASSFGRSYEQYF.

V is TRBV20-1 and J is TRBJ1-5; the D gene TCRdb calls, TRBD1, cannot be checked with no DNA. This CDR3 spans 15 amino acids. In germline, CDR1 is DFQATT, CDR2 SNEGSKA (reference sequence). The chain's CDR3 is CSARTRGLLDQPQHF.

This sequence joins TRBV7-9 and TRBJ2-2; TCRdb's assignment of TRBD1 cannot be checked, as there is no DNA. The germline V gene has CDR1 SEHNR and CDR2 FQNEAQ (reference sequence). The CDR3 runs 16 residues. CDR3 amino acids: CASSLGGGAWTGELFF.

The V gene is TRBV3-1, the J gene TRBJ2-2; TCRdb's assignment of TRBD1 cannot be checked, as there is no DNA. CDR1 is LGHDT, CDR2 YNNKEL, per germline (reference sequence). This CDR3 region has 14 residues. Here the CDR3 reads CASSQRGFAGELFF.

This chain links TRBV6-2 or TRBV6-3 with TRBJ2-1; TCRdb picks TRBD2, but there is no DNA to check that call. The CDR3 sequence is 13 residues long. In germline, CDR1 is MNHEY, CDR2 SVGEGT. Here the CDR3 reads CASSYSWWREQFF.

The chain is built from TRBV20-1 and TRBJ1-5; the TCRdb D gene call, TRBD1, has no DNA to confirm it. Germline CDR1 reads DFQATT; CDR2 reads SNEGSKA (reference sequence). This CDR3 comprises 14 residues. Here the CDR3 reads CSAAGTDSNQPQHF.

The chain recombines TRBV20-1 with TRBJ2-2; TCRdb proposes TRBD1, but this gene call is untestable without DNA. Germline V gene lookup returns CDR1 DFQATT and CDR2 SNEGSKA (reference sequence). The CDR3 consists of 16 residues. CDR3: CSARDGGGPNTGELFF.

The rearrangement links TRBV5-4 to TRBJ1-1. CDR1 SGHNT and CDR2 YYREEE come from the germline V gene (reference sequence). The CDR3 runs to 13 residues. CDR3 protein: CASSLWQNTEAFF.

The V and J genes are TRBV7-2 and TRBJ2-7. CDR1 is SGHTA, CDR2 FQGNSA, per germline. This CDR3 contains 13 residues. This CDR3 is CASSLVLLYEQYF.

The CDR3 reads CASSLASGRTGELFF. V is TRBV12-3 or TRBV12-4 and J is TRBJ2-2; TCRdb gives TRBD2 as the D gene, but with no DNA this cannot be confirmed. This CDR3 is 15 amino acids long.

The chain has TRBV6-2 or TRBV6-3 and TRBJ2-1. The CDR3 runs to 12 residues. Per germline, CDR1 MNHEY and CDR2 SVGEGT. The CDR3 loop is CASSVTIDEQFF.

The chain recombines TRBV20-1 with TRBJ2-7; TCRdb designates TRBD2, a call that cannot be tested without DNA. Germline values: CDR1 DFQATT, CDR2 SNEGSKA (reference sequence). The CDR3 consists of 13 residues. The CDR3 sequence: CSAYDAGDYEQYF.

CDR3 region: CASSLETSYNSPLHF. This sequence joins TRBV7-9 and TRBJ1-6. CDR3 size: 15 residues. In germline, CDR1 is SEHNR, CDR2 FQNEAQ (reference sequence).

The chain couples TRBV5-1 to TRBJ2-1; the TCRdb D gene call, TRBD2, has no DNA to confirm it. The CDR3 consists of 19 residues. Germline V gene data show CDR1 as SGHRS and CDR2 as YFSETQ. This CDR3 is CASSLALAGGPGAYNEQFF.

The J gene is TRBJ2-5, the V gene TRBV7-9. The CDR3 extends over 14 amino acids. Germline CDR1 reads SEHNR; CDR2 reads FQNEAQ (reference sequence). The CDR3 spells CASSFSGTQETQYF.

CDR3 loop: CASSEIQVYGYTF. The genes are TRBV6-1 and TRBJ1-2. Germline loops: CDR1 MNHNS, CDR2 SASEGT. The CDR3 has 13 residues.

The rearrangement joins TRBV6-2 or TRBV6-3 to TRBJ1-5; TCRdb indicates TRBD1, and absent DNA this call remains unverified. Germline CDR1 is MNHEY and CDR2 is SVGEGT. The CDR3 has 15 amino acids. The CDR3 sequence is CASSYSRQGGQPQHF.

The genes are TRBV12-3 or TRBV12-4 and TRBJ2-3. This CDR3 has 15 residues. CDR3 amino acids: CASNPGASGTDTQYF.

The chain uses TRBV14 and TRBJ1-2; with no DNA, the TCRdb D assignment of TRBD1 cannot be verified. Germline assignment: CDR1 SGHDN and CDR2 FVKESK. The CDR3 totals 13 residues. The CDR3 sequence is CASSTGFQYGYTF.

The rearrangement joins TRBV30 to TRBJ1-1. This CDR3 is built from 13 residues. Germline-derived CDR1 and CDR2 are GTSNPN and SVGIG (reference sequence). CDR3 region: CAWSEGLNTEAFF.

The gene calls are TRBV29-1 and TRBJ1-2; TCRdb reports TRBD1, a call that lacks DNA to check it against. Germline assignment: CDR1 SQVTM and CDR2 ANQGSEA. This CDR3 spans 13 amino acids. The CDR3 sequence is CSVAGAGFYGYTF.

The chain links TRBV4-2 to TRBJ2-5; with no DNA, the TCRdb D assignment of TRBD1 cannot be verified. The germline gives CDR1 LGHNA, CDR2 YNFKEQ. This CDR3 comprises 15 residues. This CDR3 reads CASSQVGVQRETQYF.

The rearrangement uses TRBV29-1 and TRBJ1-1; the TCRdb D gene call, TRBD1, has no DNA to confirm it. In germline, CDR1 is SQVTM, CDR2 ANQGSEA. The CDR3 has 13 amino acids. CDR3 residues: CSARQGTRTEAFF.